This T cell receptor (beta chain) originates from a study of cytomegalovirus exposure and HLA in healthy donors. Findings and caveats of the study: A later analysis found common viral pathogens apparently linked to several of the most significant clusters. An assumption of roughly uniform sequencing depth across donors underlay the presence/absence analyses. The authors confirmed in vitro that a few CMV-associated chains were specific for CMV antigens. While the bulk of TCR sequences proved rare, some public TCRs turned up in many donors.

Between the trimmed V and J ends, which lost 1 base and 4 bases, there was a span of 10 bases. Germline V gives CDR1 SGHTA, CDR2 FQGNSA. This CDR3 contains 14 residues. Primers included in the PCR were 60 Vbeta and 13 Jbeta primers. TCRdb keeps only in-frame clones here, not all; method: immunoSEQ multiplex PCR. The top ten hold approximately 10% of the sample, which has roughly 130,000 clones, 65% to 80% seen once. Worth noting for this clone: The antigen is not known.

V gene TRBV7-2 combines with J gene TRBJ1-1; D is possibly TRBD1 (5 bases). The sequence was obtained from a woman aged 45-60 years in good health and CMV-seropositive. The sequenced material came from PBMCs. The CDR3 nucleotides read TGTGCCAGCAGCTTAGTGCAGGGATCCACTGAAGCTTTCTTT. Translated, it gives CASSLVQGSTEAFF.